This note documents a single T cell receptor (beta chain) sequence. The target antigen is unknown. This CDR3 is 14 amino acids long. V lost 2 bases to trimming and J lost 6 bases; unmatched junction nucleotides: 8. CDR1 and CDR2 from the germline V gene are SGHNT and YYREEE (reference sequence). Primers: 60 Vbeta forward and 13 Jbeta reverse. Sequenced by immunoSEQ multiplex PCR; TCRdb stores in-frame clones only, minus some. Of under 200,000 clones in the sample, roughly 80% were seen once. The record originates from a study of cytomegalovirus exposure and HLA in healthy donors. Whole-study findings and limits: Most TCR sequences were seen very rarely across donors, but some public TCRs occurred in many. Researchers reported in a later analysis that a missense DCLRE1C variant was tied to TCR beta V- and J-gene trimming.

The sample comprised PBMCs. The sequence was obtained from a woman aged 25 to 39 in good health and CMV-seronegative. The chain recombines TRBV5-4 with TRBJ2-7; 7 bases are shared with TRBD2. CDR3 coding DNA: TGTGCCAGCAGCTTCGGGAACCCGGGGGGCGAGCAGTACTTC. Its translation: CASSFGNPGGEQYF.